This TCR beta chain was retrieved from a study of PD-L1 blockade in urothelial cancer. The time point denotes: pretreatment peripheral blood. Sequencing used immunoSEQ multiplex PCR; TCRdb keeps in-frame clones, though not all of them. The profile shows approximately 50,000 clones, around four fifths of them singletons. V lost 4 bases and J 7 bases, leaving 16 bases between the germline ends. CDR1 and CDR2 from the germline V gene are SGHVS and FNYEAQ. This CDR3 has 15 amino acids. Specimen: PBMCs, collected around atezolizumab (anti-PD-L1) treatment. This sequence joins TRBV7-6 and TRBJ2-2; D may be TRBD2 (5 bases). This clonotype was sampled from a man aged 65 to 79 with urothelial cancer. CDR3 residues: CASSSVERSNGELFF. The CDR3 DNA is TGTGCCAGCAGCTCAGTGGAGCGGTCAAACGGGGAGCTGTTTTTT.